The T cell receptor (beta chain) described here comes from a study of Ad26.COV2.S vaccination and SARS-CoV-2 variants (dated by TCRdb to the early 2020s). Background on the whole study: Vaccine-arm donors came from COV1001, a multicentre, randomized, double-blind, placebo-controlled phase I-IIa trial of Ad26.COV2.S in healthy adults. TCRbeta repertoire sequencing was used to assess the specificity and breadth of SARS-CoV-2-reactive T cell receptors after Ad26.COV2.S vaccination. Investigators did not know the trial group allocation while performing experiments and assessing outcomes. Participants in the trial were split at random into five groups of five each, receiving low-dose or high-dose Ad26.COV2.S once or twice, or else placebo on both occasions. Ad26.COV2.S was administered intramuscularly at 5 x 10^10 or 1 x 10^11 viral particles, either as a single shot or as two shots given 56 days apart. A total of approximately 30 samples were included in the TCR-sequenced set, comprising 19 Ad26.COV2.S vaccine recipients, 5 placebo recipients and 8 SARS-CoV-2 convalescent individuals.

Details on this clone: The antigen it recognizes is unknown. No base qualities exist here, and no much larger clone lies one base off it.

The immunoSEQ Assay was used to sequence TCRbeta CDR3 regions. After extraction, genomic DNA underwent amplification by bias-controlled multiplex PCR, followed by high-throughput sequencing. The original methods were these. To quantify the absolute abundance of each unique TCRbeta CDR3 region, sequences were collapsed and filtered. T cell fraction was estimated by normalizing TCRbeta template counts to usable DNA, with usable DNA measured through amplification of reference genes found in all nucleated cells. Repertoire TCRs were annotated as SARS-CoV-2-specific by exact matching of V gene, CDR3 amino acid sequence and J gene to a known reactive TCR set. MIRA supplied the reference SARS-CoV-2 TCR set, which was filtered for enrichment in COVID-19-positive ImmuneCODE repertoires so that public or cross-reactive TCRs were removed. Using the MIRA antigens, annotated TCRs were further analysed by specific ORF or by position within an ORF. Depth was the summed frequency of annotated unique rearrangements, while breadth was defined as annotated unique rearrangements over total unique productive rearrangements. Two-sided Wilcoxon rank-sum tests were applied when comparing TCR breadth between groups. TCRdb obtained this table from immuneACCESS and retained in-frame rearrangements with V and J assigned. These tables miss some clones; where compared with another copy, unresolved V genes account for less than half of the shortfall, and the remainder is unexplained. The V and J calls and the clone size are those of that table, but D and trimming were determined from the DNA. This sample lists over 400,000 clones; about 92% were detected once. The ten largest clones capture about 1.7% of the sample.

Points the paper makes about the study in general: The study was not powered for comparison of responses between vaccine doses or regimens. Vaccine and placebo recipients had similar non-spike TCR breadth, a finding consistent with the vaccine containing only spike. Substantial breadth of spike-specific CD8+ and CD4+ T cell responses was reported after vaccination. Spike-specific TCR breadth was higher in Ad26.COV2.S recipients than in placebo recipients (P = 0.0014). According to the authors, total T cell responses may have been underestimated by the TCR breadth and depth analyses.

The treatment or condition label, read with the paper, signifies: roughly 18 received Ad26.COV2.S at low or high dose, single or two shots; roughly 5 received placebo; per-sample allocation not given. For vaccine and placebo recipients, the sequenced repertoires came from samples collected on day 63 after the first injection. Cohort 1b enrolled roughly 25 adults aged 18-55 years at a single site in Boston, USA, between 29 July and 7 August 2020. As a vaccine, Ad26.COV2.S was a replication-incompetent adenovirus type 26 vector that expressed a prefusion-stabilized SARS-CoV-2 spike protein derived from the original Wuhan strain. CDR1 and CDR2, looked up from the germline V gene, are MNHEY and SVGAGI. V is clipped by 3 bases and J by 0 bases, and the sequence between their germline boundaries is 9 bases long. Including cysteine and phenylalanine, the CDR3 has 14 amino acids. The CDR3 DNA has 42 bases and is translated from base 1.

Sequenced material: peripheral blood, taken in a trial of Ad26.COV2.S vaccine versus placebo. The rearranged chain carries TRBV6-5 and TRBJ2-7; possibly the D gene is TRBD2, per 5 matching bases. The source of this sequence is a person between 18 and 65 years old who received the Ad26.COV2.S COVID-19 vaccine or a placebo. The nucleotides read TGTGCCAGCAGTTATTGGGAGAGCTCCTACGAGCAGTACTTC. Translated, this is CASSYWESSYEQYF.